This TCR beta chain came from a study of brain T cells in children with intractable seizures. The repertoire was sequenced with immunoSEQ multiplex PCR; TCRdb's copy has only in-frame clones and lacks some. The sample has 110,000 or so clones; approximately 94% are singletons. Surgery cases with the highest brain T cell transcript signatures were chosen for sequencing. The germline gives CDR1 SGHDN, CDR2 FVKESK. Unmatched junction bases numbered 3, after V lost 4 bases and J lost 5 bases. This CDR3 spans 15 amino acids. The sequenced sample was peripheral blood, obtained at surgery. This TCR was recovered from a boy under three years old with hemimegalencephaly and intractable seizures. The chain combines TRBV14 with TRBJ2-2, with 11 positions matching TRBD2. In DNA form, the CDR3 reads TGTGCCAGCAGCCTAGCGGGAGGGCGGACCGGGGAGCTGTTTTTT. It codes for CASSLAGGRTGELFF. Drawing the rest from reference TRBV14 and TRBJ2-2, the complete variable domain is EAGVTQFPSHSVIEKGQTVTLRCDPISGHDNLYWYRRVMGKEIKFLLHFVKESKQDESGMPNNRFLAERTGGTYSTLKVQPAELEDSGVYFCASSLAGGRTGELFFGEGSRLTVL.